This T cell receptor (beta chain) is from a study of T cell repertoires and leukemia-associated antigens. The study's findings and limits: Vbeta, Jbeta, VDJ rearrangement and unique CDR3 counts did not differ significantly across four groups. Whether expanded clones are antigen-specific and functional remains untested.

TCRdb processed the 5' RACE reads anew with MiXCR; each CDR3 protein has one entry. Of around 14,000 distinct CDR3 sequences listed, over 30% are singletons. Remarks on this clonotype: Antigen unknown. The final CDR3 position lacks the conserved phenylalanine or tryptophan, pointing to a likely read error.

The germline V gene has CDR1 MNHEY and CDR2 SMNVEV (reference sequence). V trimming: 6 bases; J trimming: 9 bases; junction bases outside the gene matches: 14. The CDR3 contains 16 residues. This rearrangement joins TRBV27 to TRBJ1-6, with 7 bases lining up with TRBD1. This TCR was recovered from a female donor in good health. The specimen was CD3+ T cells sorted from blood and cultured. As DNA, the CDR3 is TGTGCCAGCAGCCTTTCTCTCAGGGGGAGTGGTTCACCCCTCCACTCT. Amino acid sequence: CASSLSLRGSGSPLHS.